This entry describes one T cell receptor beta chain. Sequenced by immunoSEQ multiplex PCR; TCRdb stores in-frame clones only, minus some. This sample carries about half a million clones, approximately 71% of them seen once, and the ten largest clones take 12%. This entry belongs to a study of shared clonotypes between healthy human individuals. Germline loops: CDR1 KGHSH, CDR2 LQKENI. The CDR3 has 15 amino acids. V lost 3 bases and J lost 2, with 14 bases in between. This receptor was obtained from a middle-aged woman in good health. Some clones in this sample may be carry-over from other donors' samples. Sequenced sample: PBMCs. This chain links TRBV18 with TRBJ2-7; weak D call: TRBD1 (6 bases). CDR3 DNA: TGTGCCAGCTCACCCTCGGCAGGGGCCACCTACGAGCAGTACTTC. Residues: CASSPSAGATYEQYF.